One and the same sample provided the 6 T cell receptor beta chains below, sequenced in a study of CD8+ T cells in alopecia areata (dated by TCRdb to the late 2010s). Library preparation was by the immunoSEQ multiplex PCR assay. RNA was extracted from all samples and reverse transcribed into cDNA as template for TCR sequencing. TCRdb provides this immuneACCESS table in a form limited to in-frame rearrangements. Some clones are lacking; in checked studies, under half of them reflect an unresolved V gene, and why the rest are absent is not known. For this sample there are 110,000 to 150,000 clones; less than 65% appear just once. About 40% of the sample is held by the ten biggest clonotypes. The sequencing sample was made of CD8+ T cells sorted from blood. Receptor source: a human donor in good health.

In its sample, this clone was seen a few times. The J gene is TRBJ1-5, the V gene TRBV27; a possible D gene is TRBD1 (5 bases). Trimming left V 0 bases short and J 5 bases short, with 8 bases between. CDR1 and CDR2 (germline): MNHEY, SMNVEV (reference sequence). The CDR3 totals 14 residues. The CDR3 reads CASSLSGVYQPQHF. CDR3 sequence (DNA): TGTGCCAGCAGTTTATCAGGGGTTTATCAGCCCCAGCATTTT.

This clone occurred a few times. The genes are TRBV19 and TRBJ1-1; D gene unclear. Per germline, CDR1 LNHDA and CDR2 SQIVND (reference sequence). The length of the CDR3 is 11 residues. Trimming took off 10 bases at V and 5 bases at J, with 11 bases between the two ends. CDR3 nucleotides: TGTGCCACAAAGGGAGGGACTGAAGCTTTCTTT. Translating it yields CATKGGTEAFF.

The rearrangement uses TRBV2 and TRBJ2-2; D gene unclear. Per the germline V gene, CDR1 is SNHLY and CDR2 is FYNNEI. V lost 7 bases and J lost 6, with 9 bases in between. The CDR3 totals 12 residues. This CDR3 reads CASTDNPGELFF. The CDR3 DNA follows: TGTGCCAGCACAGATAACCCCGGGGAGCTGTTTTTT. Using reference TRBV2 and TRBJ2-2 for the parts outside the CDR3, the full variable domain is EPEVTQTPSHQVTQMGQEVILRCVPISNHLYFYWYRQILGQKVEFLVSFYNNEISEKSEIFDDQFSVERPDGSNFTLKIRSTKLEDSAMYFCASTDNPGELFFGEGSRLTVL.

The chain has TRBV27 and TRBJ2-7; D is possibly TRBD1 (6 bases). The V end lost 5 bases, the J end lost 2 bases, and 13 bases lay between the germline ends. This CDR3 is 14 amino acids long. Germline-derived CDR1 and CDR2 are MNHEY and SMNVEV (reference sequence). CDR3 protein: CASSHGQSPYEQYF. Written as DNA, the CDR3 is TGTGCCAGCAGTCACGGACAGAGTCCCTACGAGCAGTACTTC.

Only a few counts were recorded for this clone. The chain links TRBV2 to TRBJ2-1; 8 nucleotides match TRBD2. J was trimmed by 0 bases and V by 5 bases; bases with no gene match: 6. Germline assignment: CDR1 SNHLY and CDR2 FYNNEI. The CDR3 is made up of 16 amino acids. Here the CDR3 reads CASSPNLAGSYNEQFF. In DNA form, the CDR3 reads TGTGCCAGCAGTCCTAACCTAGCGGGCTCCTACAATGAGCAGTTCTTC.

The V gene is TRBV6-6, the J gene TRBJ1-5, with 7 bases matching TRBD1. With 7 bases clipped from V and 5 bases from J, the junction kept 11 bases outside the gene matches. The CDR3 is made up of 15 amino acids. Germline-derived CDR1 and CDR2 are MNHNY and SVGAGI (reference sequence). The CDR3 region has the DNA TGTGCCAGCATATTTAAGGGGGCGTTGGATCAGCCCCAGCATTTT. Translating it yields CASIFKGALDQPQHF.